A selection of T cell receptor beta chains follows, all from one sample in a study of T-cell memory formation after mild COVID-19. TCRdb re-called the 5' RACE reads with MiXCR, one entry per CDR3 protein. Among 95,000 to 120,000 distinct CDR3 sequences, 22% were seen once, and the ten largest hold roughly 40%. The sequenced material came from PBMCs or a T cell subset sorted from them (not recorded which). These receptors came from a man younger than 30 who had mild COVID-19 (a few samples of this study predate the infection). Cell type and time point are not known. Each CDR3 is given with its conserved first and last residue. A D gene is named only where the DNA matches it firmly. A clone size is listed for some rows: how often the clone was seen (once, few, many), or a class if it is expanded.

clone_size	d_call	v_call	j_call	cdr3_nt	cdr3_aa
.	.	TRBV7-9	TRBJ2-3	TGTGCCAGCAGCGCTGTAATGGTAGATACGCAGTATTTT	CASSAVMVDTQYF
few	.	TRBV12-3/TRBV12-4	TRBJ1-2	TGTGCCAGCAGTTCGTTTTTGGGACACTATGGCTACACCTTC	CASSSFLGHYGYTF
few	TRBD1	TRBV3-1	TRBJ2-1	TGTGCCAGCAGCTTCTCCGGGACAGGGCTCCACAATGAGCAGTTCTTC	CASSFSGTGLHNEQFF
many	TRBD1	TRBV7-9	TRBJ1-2	TGTGCCAGCAGCCCAGGGGGTAACGGCTATGGCTACACCTTC	CASSPGGNGYGYTF
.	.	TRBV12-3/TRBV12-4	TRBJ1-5	TGTGCCAGCAGTTTAGGGCGGTTAAGCAATCAGCCCCAGCATTTT	CASSLGRLSNQPQHF
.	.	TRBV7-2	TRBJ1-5	TGTGCCAGCAGCCCAGGCGTGGGGGATCAGCCCCAGCATTTT	CASSPGVGDQPQHF
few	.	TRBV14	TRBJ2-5	TGTGCCAGCAGCCAAGCGCTCCGGTTTTCTTTTCGAGAGACCCAGTACTTC	CASSQALRFSFRETQYF
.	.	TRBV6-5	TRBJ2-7	TGTGCCAGCAGTTACTTGCGGAGCTCCTACGAGCAGTACTTC	CASSYLRSSYEQYF
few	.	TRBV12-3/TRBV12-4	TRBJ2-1	TGTGCCAGCAGTTTAGCGGCGGTGGGGGAGAGCTCCTACAATGAGCAGTTCTTC	CASSLAAVGESSYNEQFF
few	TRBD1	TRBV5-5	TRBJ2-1	TGTGCCAGCAGGACAGGGTACAATGAGCAGTTCTTC	CASRTGYNEQFF
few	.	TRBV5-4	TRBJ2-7	TGTGCCAGCGCCACTCAGGGCTACGAGCAGTACTTC	CASATQGYEQYF
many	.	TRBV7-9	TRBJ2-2	TGTGCCAGCAGCCTCCATGGGGGCGAGGAGCTGTTTTTT	CASSLHGGEELFF
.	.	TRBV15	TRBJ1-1	TGTGCCACCAGCAGTTCCAAAACCGGGAGGGGGGCTTTCTTT	CATSSSKTGRGAFF
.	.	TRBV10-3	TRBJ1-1	TGTTCTACCCGGGTCCCTGGGGGCACTGAAGCTTTCTTT	CSTRVPGGTEAFF
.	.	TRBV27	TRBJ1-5	TGTGCCAGCAGTATGGGGGGGCGCCAGCCCCAGCATTTT	CASSMGGRQPQHF
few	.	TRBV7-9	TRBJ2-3	TGTGCCAGCAGCTTGGAAGATGGCACAGATACGCAGTATTTT	CASSLEDGTDTQYF
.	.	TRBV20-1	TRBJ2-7	TGCAGTGGAACTGGGGAGTGGTCCTACGAGCAGTACTTC	CSGTGEWSYEQYF
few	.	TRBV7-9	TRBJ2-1	TGTGCCAGCAGTACACTTAACGGGAATGAGCAGTTCTTC	CASSTLNGNEQFF
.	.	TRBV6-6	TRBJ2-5	TGTGCCAGCAGAGCGCCGGGTCTTAGTGAGACCCAGTACTTC	CASRAPGLSETQYF
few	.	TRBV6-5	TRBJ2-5	TGTGCCAGCAGTAATGACAGGATCCAAGAGACCCAGTACTTC	CASSNDRIQETQYF
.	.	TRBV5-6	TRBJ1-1	TGTGCCAGCAGCTCCCTCCCCCGGGGGTCTAACACTGAAGCTTTCTTT	CASSSLPRGSNTEAFF
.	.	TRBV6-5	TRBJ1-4	TGTGCCAGCAGTAGCCTCCTAGGAGTCCTGTTTTTT	CASSSLLGVLFF
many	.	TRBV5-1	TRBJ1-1	TGCGCCAGTAGCCGGGCGGAGAACACTGAAGCTTTCTTT	CASSRAENTEAFF
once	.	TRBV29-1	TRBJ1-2	TGCAGCGTTGAATTTTCCGGGTATGGCTACACCTTC	CSVEFSGYGYTF
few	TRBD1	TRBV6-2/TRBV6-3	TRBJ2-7	TGTGCCAGCAGTTACTCATCAAGGGACAGGTTCTACGAGCAGTACTTC	CASSYSSRDRFYEQYF
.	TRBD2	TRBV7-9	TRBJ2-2	TGTGCCAGCAGCCGATGGGGGGGATTGTCCGGGGAGCTGTTTTTT	CASSRWGGLSGELFF
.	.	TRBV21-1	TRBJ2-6	TGTGCCAGGGACCACACCTCTGGGGCCAACGTCCTGACTTTC	CARDHTSGANVLTF
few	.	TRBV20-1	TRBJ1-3	TGCAGTGCTAGATCCCGGACGGGGAGCTCTGGAAACACCATATATTTT	CSARSRTGSSGNTIYF
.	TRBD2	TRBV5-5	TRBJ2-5	TGTGCCAGCTCCAGTTCGCTCGGGGGGATGGAGGAGACCCAGTACTTC	CASSSSLGGMEETQYF
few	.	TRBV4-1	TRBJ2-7	TGCGCCAGCAGCCAAGAGGGGAGTGGGGCCGCCGGGAGGCAGTACTTC	CASSQEGSGAAGRQYF
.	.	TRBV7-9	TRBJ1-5	TGTGCCAGCAGCTTTAGTTTCGCAGATCAGCCCCAGCATTTT	CASSFSFADQPQHF
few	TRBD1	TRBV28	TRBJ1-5	TGTGCCAGCAGTCCTCCCGACAGGGCATATAGCAATCAGCCCCAGCATTTT	CASSPPDRAYSNQPQHF
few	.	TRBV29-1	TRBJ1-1	TGCAGCGTTGCGTCCATGAAGACTGAAGCTTTCTTT	CSVASMKTEAFF
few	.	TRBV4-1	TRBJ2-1	TGCGCCAGCAGCCAAGAACGGGGTTATGAGCAGTTCTTC	CASSQERGYEQFF
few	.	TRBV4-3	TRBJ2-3	TGCGCCAGCAGTCAAGATTTATGGGACCCCACAGATACGCAGTATTTT	CASSQDLWDPTDTQYF
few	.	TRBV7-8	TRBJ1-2	TGTGCCAGCAGCTTATGGAGTGGGTCCAGGGATGGCTACACCTTC	CASSLWSGSRDGYTF
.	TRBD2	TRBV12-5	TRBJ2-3	TGTGCTAGTGGTTCTCCTCTGGCGGGGGGTCTAGGAGATACGCAGTATTTT	CASGSPLAGGLGDTQYF
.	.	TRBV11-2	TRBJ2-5	TGTGCCAGCAGTCGCCGGGGGGCCATTGAGACCCAGTACTTC	CASSRRGAIETQYF
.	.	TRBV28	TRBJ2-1	TGTGCCAGCAGTTTCGGAGGTGTGGGGGGGCAGTTCTTC	CASSFGGVGGQFF
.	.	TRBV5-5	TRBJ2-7	TGTGCCAGCAGCTTTCGAACCCCCAACTACGAGCAGTACTTC	CASSFRTPNYEQYF
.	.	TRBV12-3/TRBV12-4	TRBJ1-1	TGTGCCAGCAGTTTCGGTGAAGCCACTGAAGCTTTCTTT	CASSFGEATEAFF
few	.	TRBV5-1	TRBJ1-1	TGCGCCAGCAGCTCTGATGCAGGGGACACTGAAGCTTTCTTT	CASSSDAGDTEAFF
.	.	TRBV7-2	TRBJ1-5	TGTGCCAGCAGCATAAGGACATTCCCTAGCAATCAGCCCCAGCATTTT	CASSIRTFPSNQPQHF
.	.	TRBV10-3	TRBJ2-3	TGTGCCATCAGTTCAGCGGCTAGCGACGTCAGCACGCAGTATTTT	CAISSAASDVSTQYF
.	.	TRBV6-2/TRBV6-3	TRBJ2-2	TGTGCCAGCACCGAAACGCGCAGGTCGCCCGGGGAGCTGTTTTTT	CASTETRRSPGELFF
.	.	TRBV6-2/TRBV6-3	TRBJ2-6	TGTGCCAGCGAAACAAGGGGAAGCGGGGCCAACGTCCTGACTTTC	CASETRGSGANVLTF
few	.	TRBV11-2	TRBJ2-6	TGTGCCAGCAGCCTCTGGGGCAGGGACTCTGGGGCCAACGTCCTGACTTTC	CASSLWGRDSGANVLTF
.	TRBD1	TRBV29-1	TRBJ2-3	TGCAGCGTTGAAGGAACAGGGGTTAGCACAGATACGCAGTATTTT	CSVEGTGVSTDTQYF
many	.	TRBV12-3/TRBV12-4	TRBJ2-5	TGTGCCAGCAGTTTTTGGGGGTCCCAAGAGACCCAGTACTTC	CASSFWGSQETQYF
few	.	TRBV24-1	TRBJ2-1	TGTGCCACCAGCACCAGGGTCTCCAATGAGCAGTTCTTC	CATSTRVSNEQFF
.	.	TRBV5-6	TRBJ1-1	TGTGCCAGCAGCTTGGGTCAATTCAACACTGAAGCTTTCTTT	CASSLGQFNTEAFF
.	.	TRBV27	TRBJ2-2	TGTGCCAGCAGCACCCGCCCTCTCACCGGGGAGCTGTTTTTT	CASSTRPLTGELFF
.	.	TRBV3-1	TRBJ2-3	TGTGCCAGCAGCCAAGATCGAGGGGGGGCCATGGGCGATACGCAGTATTTT	CASSQDRGGAMGDTQYF
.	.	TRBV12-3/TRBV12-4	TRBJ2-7	TGTGCCAGCAGTTCCCGGACCAGGTCCTACGAGCAGTACTTC	CASSSRTRSYEQYF
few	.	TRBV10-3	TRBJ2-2	TGTGCCACCGCCAATCCACTAGCAGGGGAGCTGTTTTTT	CATANPLAGELFF
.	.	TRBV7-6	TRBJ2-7	TGTGCCAGCAGCGCAGGGGACGGTTACGAGCAGTACTTC	CASSAGDGYEQYF
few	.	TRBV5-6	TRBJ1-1	TGTGCCAGCAGGGCCTATAACAGTGACACTGAAGCTTTCTTT	CASRAYNSDTEAFF